This section outlines one T cell receptor (beta chain) sequence together with its context. No antigen is known for it. PCR employed 60 Vbeta and 13 Jbeta primers. Sequencing was performed with immunoSEQ multiplex PCR; in TCRdb, only in-frame clones are kept and a portion is missing. The sample has some 90,000 clones; about four fifths are singletons. The sample is drawn from a study of cytomegalovirus exposure and HLA in healthy donors. Findings of the study overall: An analysis was carried out later, and it reportedly showed fewer N-insertions in an Asian-associated ancestry cluster than the approximately 710-donor mean.

This CDR3 contains 11 residues. The ends were cut back, 6 bases at V and 6 bases at J, with 8 bases in the middle. Germline V CDR1 and CDR2: SGHTA, FQGNSA. The sequencing sample was made of PBMCs. The chain has TRBV7-2 and TRBJ1-2, with a weak D call TRBD1 (6 bases). This clonotype was sampled from a human donor in good health. CDR3 in amino acids: CASRAGDGYTF. The CDR3 DNA is TGTGCCAGCAGAGCAGGGGATGGCTACACCTTC.